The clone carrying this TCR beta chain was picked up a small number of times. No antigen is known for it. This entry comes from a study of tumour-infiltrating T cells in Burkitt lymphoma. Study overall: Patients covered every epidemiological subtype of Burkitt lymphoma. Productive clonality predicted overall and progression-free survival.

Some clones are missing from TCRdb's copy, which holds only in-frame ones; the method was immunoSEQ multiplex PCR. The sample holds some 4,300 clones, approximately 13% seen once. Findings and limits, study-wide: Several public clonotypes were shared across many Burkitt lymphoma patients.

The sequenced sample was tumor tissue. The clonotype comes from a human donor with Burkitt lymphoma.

The CDR3 DNA reads as TGTGCCAGCATCATGGGACGGAAGAACACTGAAGCTTTCTTT. Translated, it gives CASIMGRKNTEAFF. The V and J genes are TRBV13 and TRBJ1-1; D might be TRBD1 (5 bases). The V gene lost 7 bases and the J gene lost 1 base, with 13 bases spanning the gap. The germline V gene encodes CDR1 PRHDT and CDR2 FYEKMQ (reference sequence). The CDR3 spans 14 residues.